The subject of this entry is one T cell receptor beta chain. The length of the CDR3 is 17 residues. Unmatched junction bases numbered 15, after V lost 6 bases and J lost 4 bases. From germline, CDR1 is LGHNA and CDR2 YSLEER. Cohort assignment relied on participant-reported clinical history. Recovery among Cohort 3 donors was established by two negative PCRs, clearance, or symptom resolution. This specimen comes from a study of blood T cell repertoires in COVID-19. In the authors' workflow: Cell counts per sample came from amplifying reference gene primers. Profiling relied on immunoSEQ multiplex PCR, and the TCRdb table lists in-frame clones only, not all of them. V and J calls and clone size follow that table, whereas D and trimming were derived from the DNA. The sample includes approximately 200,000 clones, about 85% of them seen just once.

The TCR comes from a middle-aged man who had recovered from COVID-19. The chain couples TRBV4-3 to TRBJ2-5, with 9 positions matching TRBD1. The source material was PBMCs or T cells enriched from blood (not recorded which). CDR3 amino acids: CASSQRAADRGRETQYF. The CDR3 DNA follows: TGCGCCAGCAGTCAACGAGCCGCTGACAGGGGGAGAGAGACCCAGTACTTC.